This is a list of T cell receptor beta chains from one sample in a study of cytotoxic CD8 clonotypes in ibrutinib-treated CLL. Clones were read by immunoSEQ multiplex PCR, and TCRdb kept only the in-frame ones, dropping some. Of around 9,600 clones in the sample, 61% are singletons; the top ten hold 18%. The source material was PBMCs, sampled before ibrutinib treatment. The receptors were sampled from a human donor with chronic lymphocytic leukemia. Both conserved end residues are part of each CDR3. The D gene is left open where the match is weak. Size is stated for part of the rows, as once, few or many counts, or as a class when the clone is expanded.

>TRBV28|.|TRBJ1-6|.
TGTGCCAGCAGTACACAAGGGTACGGTTCACCCCTCCACTTT
CASSTQGYGSPLHF
>TRBV9|.|TRBJ1-5|TRBD1
TGTGCCAGCAGCGTGGGACAGTATAGCAATCAGCCCCAGCATTTT
CASSVGQYSNQPQHF
>TRBV2|few|TRBJ2-7|TRBD2
TGTGCCAGCAGGGGACCCGGGACTAGCGGGGAGGGCCTTTACGAGCAGTACTTC
CASRGPGTSGEGLYEQYF
>TRBV5-1|few|TRBJ1-2|TRBD1
TGCGCCAGCAGCCCGACGACAGGGTGGGATGGCTACACCTTC
CASSPTTGWDGYTF
>TRBV5-1|.|TRBJ2-2|TRBD2
TGCGCCAGCAGCACTGGGACTAGGGCGAACACCGGGGAGCTGTTTTTT
CASSTGTRANTGELFF
>TRBV5-3|.|TRBJ2-7|.
TGTGCCAGAAGCTTGGGGGGAAGGCCCTCCTACGAGCAGTACTTC
CARSLGGRPSYEQYF
>TRBV11-3|.|TRBJ2-2|.
TGTGCCAGCAGCTGGGGGCGGGAGCCCACCACCGGGGAGCTGTTTTTT
CASSWGREPTTGELFF
>TRBV5-6|.|TRBJ2-1|.
TGTGCCAGCTTCCCCCAGGGGGGCCTTAACAATGAGCAGTTCTTC
CASFPQGGLNNEQFF
>TRBV9|.|TRBJ2-5|TRBD1
TGTGCCAGCAGCGCTTGGACAGGAGCCCAAGAGACCCAGTACTTC
CASSAWTGAQETQYF
>TRBV5-1|.|TRBJ2-1|.
TGCGCCAGCAGTTCTCCGACCGGGATATATTCCTACAATGAGCAGTTCTTC
CASSSPTGIYSYNEQFF
>TRBV18|.|TRBJ1-5|TRBD1
TGTGCCAGCTCACCGACAGGGGGCAATCAGCCCCAGCATTTT
CASSPTGGNQPQHF
>TRBV9|.|TRBJ2-7|.
TGTGCCAGCAGCTCCAGGGATCTGATGAACGAGCAGTACTTC
CASSSRDLMNEQYF
>TRBV15|.|TRBJ1-2|TRBD1
TGTGCCACCTCCTCAGGGGGCAACTATGGCTACACCTTC
CATSSGGNYGYTF
>TRBV5-5|few|TRBJ1-5|.
TGTGCCAGCAGCTTGAAGGGAGATCAGCCCCAGCATTTT
CASSLKGDQPQHF
>TRBV2|.|TRBJ1-5|TRBD1
TGTGCCAGCAGGGGGGACAGTGTCTTTCAGCCCCAGCATTTT
CASRGDSVFQPQHF
>TRBV19|.|TRBJ1-5|.
TGTGCCAGTACCTGGGCGGGTGAGCCCCAGCATTTT
CASTWAGEPQHF
>TRBV29-1|.|TRBJ1-2|.
TGCAGCGCCCCTAGGGGGGGGGATGGCTACACCTTC
CSAPRGGDGYTF
>TRBV5-1|.|TRBJ2-1|.
TGCGCCAGCAGCTTGTTAGGACTACCTTACAATGAGCAGTTCTTC
CASSLLGLPYNEQFF
>TRBV2|.|TRBJ1-1|.
TGTGCCAGCAGTGAACAGGGAGGGTTTACTGAAGCTTTCTTT
CASSEQGGFTEAFF
>TRBV6-6|.|TRBJ1-2|TRBD1
TGTGCCAGCAGCACCAGGGGGCGCGTTGAGGGCTACACCTTC
CASSTRGRVEGYTF
>TRBV10-3|.|TRBJ2-5|.
TGTGCCATCAGTGCTGGGGCAGCAAGTACAGAGACCCAGTACTTC
CAISAGAASTETQYF
>TRBV7-8|.|TRBJ2-7|TRBD2
TGTGCCAGCAGCTTAGCGGGGACTAGCGGCTCCTACGAGCAGTACTTC
CASSLAGTSGSYEQYF
>TRBV27|.|TRBJ2-7|TRBD2
TGTGCCAGCACCGGGACTAGTTCGGGCGAGCAGTACTTC
CASTGTSSGEQYF
>TRBV2|.|TRBJ1-1|TRBD1
TGTGCCAGTGAAGCAGGGGGATTAGGGGCTTTCTTT
CASEAGGLGAFF